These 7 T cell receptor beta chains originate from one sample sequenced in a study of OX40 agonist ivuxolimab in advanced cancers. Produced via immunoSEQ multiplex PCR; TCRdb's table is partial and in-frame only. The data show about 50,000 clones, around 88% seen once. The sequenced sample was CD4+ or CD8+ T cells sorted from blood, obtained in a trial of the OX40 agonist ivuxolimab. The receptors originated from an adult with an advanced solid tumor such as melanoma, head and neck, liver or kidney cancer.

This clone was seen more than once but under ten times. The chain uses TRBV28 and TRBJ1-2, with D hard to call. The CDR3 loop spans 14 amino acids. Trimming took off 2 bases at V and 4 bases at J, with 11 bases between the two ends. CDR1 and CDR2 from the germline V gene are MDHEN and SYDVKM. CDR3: CASSLEASVYGYTF. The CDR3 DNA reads TGTGCCAGCAGTTTAGAGGCGAGTGTCTATGGCTACACCTTC.

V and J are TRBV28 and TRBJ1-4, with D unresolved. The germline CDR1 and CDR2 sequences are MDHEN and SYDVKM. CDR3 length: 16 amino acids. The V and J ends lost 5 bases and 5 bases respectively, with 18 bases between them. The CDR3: CASSPPIGRGNEKLFF. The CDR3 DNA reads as TGTGCCAGCAGTCCCCCCATCGGGAGAGGCAATGAAAAACTGTTTTTT.

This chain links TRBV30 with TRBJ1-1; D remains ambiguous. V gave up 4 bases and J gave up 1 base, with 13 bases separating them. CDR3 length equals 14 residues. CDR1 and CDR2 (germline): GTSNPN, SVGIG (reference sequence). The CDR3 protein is CAWKAGSRNTEAFF. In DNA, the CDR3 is TGTGCCTGGAAAGCGGGGTCCAGGAACACTGAAGCTTTCTTT.

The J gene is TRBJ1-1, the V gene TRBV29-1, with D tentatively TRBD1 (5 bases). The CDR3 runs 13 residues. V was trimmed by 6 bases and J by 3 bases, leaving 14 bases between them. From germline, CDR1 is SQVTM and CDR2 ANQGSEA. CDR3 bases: TGCAGCGTCCGGGCCAGGGCGTACACTGAAGCTTTCTTT. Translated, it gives CSVRARAYTEAFF.

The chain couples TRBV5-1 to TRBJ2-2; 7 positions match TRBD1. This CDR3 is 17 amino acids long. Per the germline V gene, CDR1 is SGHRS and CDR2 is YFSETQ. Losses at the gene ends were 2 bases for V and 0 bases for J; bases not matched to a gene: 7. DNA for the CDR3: TGCGCCAGCAGCTTAGATCCGGGACAGACGAACACCGGGGAGCTGTTTTTT. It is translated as CASSLDPGQTNTGELFF.

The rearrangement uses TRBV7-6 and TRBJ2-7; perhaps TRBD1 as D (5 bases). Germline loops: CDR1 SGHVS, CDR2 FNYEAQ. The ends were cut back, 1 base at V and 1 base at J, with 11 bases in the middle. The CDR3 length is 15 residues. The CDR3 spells CASSLGARVSYEQYF. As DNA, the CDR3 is TGTGCCAGCAGCTTAGGGGCCAGGGTATCCTACGAGCAGTACTTC.

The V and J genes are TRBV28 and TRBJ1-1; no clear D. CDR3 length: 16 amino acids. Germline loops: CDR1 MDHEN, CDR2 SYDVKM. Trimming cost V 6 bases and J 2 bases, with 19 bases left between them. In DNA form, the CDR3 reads TGTGCCAGCAGAATCTTACCCGGACTGGGCAACACTGAAGCTTTCTTT. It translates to CASRILPGLGNTEAFF.